Listed here are 29 T cell receptor beta chains from one sample, sequenced in a study of shared clonotypes between healthy human individuals (dated by TCRdb to 2018 to 2021). The library was generated by the immunoSEQ multiplex PCR assay. Here the immuneACCESS table is served through TCRdb, limited to in-frame sequences with V and J called. Missing clones are a known gap in these copies; in checked studies unresolved V genes cover under half, and the rest lacks a known reason. In this sample the table shows 550,000 to 750,000 clones, 95% of which occur a single time. The ten top clones hold 0.11% of the sample. CD8 naive samples consisted of CD45RO-negative cells that were positively selected for CCR7, yielding a CD45RA+CCR7+ population without TemRA cells. Specimen: naive CD8+ T cells sorted from blood. What the cell subset or site label conveys for this sample: CD45RA+CCR7+. These receptors were collected from a woman in her twenties or thirties in good health.

The chain joins TRBV7-2 to TRBJ2-3; 11 nucleotides match TRBD2. There are 16 residues in the CDR3. V lost 7 bases to trimming and J lost 5 bases; unmatched junction nucleotides: 11. Germline lookup yields CDR1 SGHTA and CDR2 FQGNSA. CDR3 sequence (DNA): TGTGCCAGCATCCAACGGGTAGCGGGAGGGGTAGATACGCAGTATTTT. Its protein product is CASIQRVAGGVDTQYF.

The gene calls are TRBV6-5 and TRBJ2-5; D unclear. Germline CDR1 is MNHEY and CDR2 is SVGAGI. Trimming cost V 4 bases and J 4 bases, with 4 bases left between them. The CDR3 length is 11 residues. This chain's CDR3 is CASSFGETQYF. In DNA form, the CDR3 reads TGTGCCAGCAGTTTTGGAGAGACCCAGTACTTC.

This chain joins TRBV28 and TRBJ1-2, with a possible D match to TRBD1 (6 bases). V lost 6 bases to trimming and J lost 0 bases, with 8 bases between them. CDR1 MDHEN and CDR2 SYDVKM come from the germline V gene. The CDR3 has 13 residues. CDR3 DNA: TGTGCCAGCAGCCGGACAGCTAACTATGGCTACACCTTC. It is translated as CASSRTANYGYTF.

The rearrangement links TRBV27 to TRBJ2-7; D perhaps matches TRBD2 (5 bases). In germline, CDR1 is MNHEY, CDR2 SMNVEV (reference sequence). Trimming removed 10 bases from V and 6 bases from J, with 19 bases in between. This CDR3 has 13 amino acids. The CDR3 nucleotides are TGTGCCATGCCGGGGAGAATATCCGTCGAGCAGTACTTC. Translation: CAMPGRISVEQYF.

The chain is built from TRBV2 and TRBJ2-7; 7 nucleotides agree with TRBD1. Trimming removed 11 bases from V and 0 bases from J; junction bases left unmatched: 7. Germline V lookup: CDR1 SNHLY, CDR2 FYNNEI. The CDR3 is 13 amino acids. The CDR3 DNA sequence: TGTGCCGCCACGGGACAGATCTCCTACGAGCAGTACTTC. Its translation: CAATGQISYEQYF.

This chain links TRBV13 with TRBJ1-3; possible D gene TRBD1, 5 bases. The CDR3 is 16 amino acids. Per germline, CDR1 PRHDT and CDR2 FYEKMQ (reference sequence). Deletions cut 0 bases from V and 0 bases from J, with 9 bases between. The CDR3 nucleotides are TGTGCCAGCAGCTTAGGGCAGGGACTCTCTGGAAACACCATATATTTT. It is translated as CASSLGQGLSGNTIYF.

This clone was counted a single time. The genes are TRBV27 and TRBJ2-7; 7 positions match TRBD2. Germline V gives CDR1 MNHEY, CDR2 SMNVEV (reference sequence). This CDR3 has 16 residues. The J segment lost 4 bases and the V segment lost 7 bases, leaving 16 bases of the junction unmatched. DNA for the CDR3: TGTGCCAGCACCCCAGGTCCCGGGACTAACAGGTACGAGCAGTACTTC. The encoded protein is CASTPGPGTNRYEQYF.

V gene TRBV28 combines with J gene TRBJ1-1; D is possibly TRBD1 (6 bases). The CDR3 is 13 amino acids. The V end lost 2 bases, the J end lost 7 bases, and 11 bases lay between the germline ends. Germline V gene data show CDR1 as MDHEN and CDR2 as SYDVKM. CDR3 sequence (DNA): TGTGCCAGCAGTTTACGAACAGGGATTGAAGCTTTCTTT. As protein: CASSLRTGIEAFF.

The rearrangement links TRBV27 to TRBJ2-1; 7 nucleotides line up with TRBD2. This CDR3 has 16 residues. Germline CDR1 MNHEY, CDR2 SMNVEV (reference sequence). With 3 bases clipped from V and 5 bases from J, the junction kept 10 bases outside the gene matches. This chain's CDR3 is CASSFPGTTNNNEQFF. The CDR3 DNA reads as TGTGCCAGCAGTTTCCCAGGGACTACCAACAACAATGAGCAGTTCTTC.

The chain links TRBV2 to TRBJ2-7, with 9 bases lining up with TRBD1. In germline, CDR1 is SNHLY, CDR2 FYNNEI. This CDR3 comprises 15 residues. J gave up 6 bases and V 5 bases, and 11 bases lay outside the gene matches. CDR3 DNA: TGTGCCAGCAGTTTGGACAGGGGAGTTCAAACCGAGCAGTACTTC. It is translated as CASSLDRGVQTEQYF.

The V gene is TRBV6-6, the J gene TRBJ2-5; weak D call: TRBD2 (5 bases). The CDR3 runs to 16 residues. V was trimmed by 6 bases and J by 3 bases, leaving 20 bases between them. Germline assignment: CDR1 MNHNY and CDR2 SVGAGI (reference sequence). DNA of the CDR3: TGTGCCAGCAGATCCGCGTACCCAGCGGACGAAGAGACCCAGTACTTC. Translating gives CASRSAYPADEETQYF.

Turning to this clone: One junction end disagrees with the germline gene, perhaps due to a read error. The CDR3 loop reads CASSLTAHISGNTIYF. The CDR3 bases are TGTGCCAGCAGTTTAACTGCCCATATCTCTGGTAACACCATATATTTT. The chain uses TRBV28 and TRBJ1-3; no reliable D call. CDR1 MDHEN and CDR2 SYDVKM come from the germline V gene. The CDR3 has 16 amino acids.

The CDR3 here is CASSNITDVQETQYF. DNA for the CDR3: TGCGCCAGCAGTAATATTACAGACGTCCAAGAGACCCAGTACTTC. The chain links TRBV10-1 to TRBJ2-5; D remains unclear. The CDR3 has 15 residues. Trimming cost V 5 bases and J 1 base, with 14 bases left between them. The V gene's germline CDR1 is WNHNN and CDR2 SYGVQD (reference sequence).

The chain recombines TRBV5-1 with TRBJ2-1, with 14 nucleotides matching TRBD2. The CDR3 length is 17 residues. Per the germline V gene, CDR1 is SGHRS and CDR2 is YFSETQ. Trimming took 5 bases from V and 4 from J; bases not matched to a gene: 8. The CDR3 is CASSSGTSGSRYNEQFF. As DNA, the CDR3 is TGCGCCAGCAGTTCTGGGACTAGCGGGAGTAGGTACAATGAGCAGTTCTTC.

This chain links TRBV15 with TRBJ1-5; tentative D call: TRBD1 (5 bases). The CDR3 contains 15 residues. Trimming left V 0 bases short and J 7 bases short, with 13 bases between. Germline V gene lookup returns CDR1 LNHNV and CDR2 YYDKDF (reference sequence). The CDR3 DNA reads TGTGCCACCAGCAGAGATTGGCAGGGCGGGCAGCCCCAGCATTTT. As protein: CATSRDWQGGQPQHF.

The J gene is TRBJ2-1, the V gene TRBV23-1; D call uncertain. TRBV23-1 has ORF status, its function being uncertain. Trimming stripped 9 bases from V and 15 bases from J, with 15 bases between. The CDR3 totals 10 residues. In DNA, the CDR3 is TGCGCCAGGTACCTAAGGCGGACGTTCTTC. Its translation: CARYLRRTFF.

This clone was seen just once. This chain links TRBV28 with TRBJ2-3; possible D gene TRBD2, 5 bases. The V and J ends lost 3 bases and 3 bases respectively, with 13 bases between them. In germline, CDR1 is MDHEN, CDR2 SYDVKM. The CDR3 is made up of 15 amino acids. The DNA of the CDR3 is TGTGCCAGCAGTTTGTACGGGGATGGGACAGATACGCAGTATTTT. The encoded protein is CASSLYGDGTDTQYF.

The chain joins TRBV28 to TRBJ1-4, with D possibly TRBD1 on 6 matching bases. The CDR3 runs to 14 residues. V dropped 5 bases and J dropped 17 bases, with 24 bases sitting between them. CDR1 MDHEN and CDR2 SYDVKM come from the germline V gene. The CDR3 loop is CASSVYGTTFPVFF. The CDR3 DNA reads TGTGCCAGCAGTGTCTACGGGACAACTTTTCCCGTATTTTTT.

The CDR3 DNA reads as TGTGCCAGCAGCTTAGTTTATTCCGGGAGCAATCAGCCCCAGCATTTT. Protein: CASSLVYSGSNQPQHF. The chain uses TRBV7-8 and TRBJ1-5, with unresolved D. Trimming pared 1 base from V and 1 base from J, leaving 11 bases between. There are 16 residues in the CDR3. Germline V lookup: CDR1 SGHVS, CDR2 FQNEAQ.

The chain recombines TRBV28 with TRBJ2-7; no clear D gene. Between the trimmed V and J ends, which lost 3 bases and 9 bases, there was a span of 15 bases. CDR1 and CDR2 from the germline V gene are MDHEN and SYDVKM. The CDR3 is made up of 13 amino acids. CDR3 sequence: CASSFALPDGQYF. CDR3 nucleotides: TGTGCCAGCAGTTTCGCTTTACCGGATGGGCAGTACTTC.

The genes are TRBV15 and TRBJ2-7, with TRBD2 matching 8 bases. With 0 bases clipped from V and 3 bases from J, the junction kept 7 bases outside the gene matches. The CDR3 extends over 16 amino acids. Germline-derived CDR1 and CDR2 are LNHNV and YYDKDF (reference sequence). CDR3 DNA sequence: TGTGCCACCAGCAGAGATCGGGGGACTAGTGGCTACGAGCAGTACTTC. Translating it yields CATSRDRGTSGYEQYF.

About this clone itself: The same CDR3 can be traced to other DNA sequences in this sample. This chain's CDR3 is CASSLSGDYGYTF. As DNA, the CDR3 is TGTGCCAGCAGTTTATCAGGGGACTATGGCTACACCTTC. This chain uses TRBV7-9 with TRBJ1-2, with D possibly TRBD1 on 6 matching bases. CDR3 length: 13 residues. In germline, CDR1 is SEHNR, CDR2 FQNEAQ (reference sequence). V lost 6 bases to trimming and J lost 3 bases, with 11 bases between them.

The rearrangement uses TRBV6-5 and TRBJ1-1; TRBD1 might be the D (5 bases). Trimming took 5 bases from V and 1 from J, leaving 11 bases between them. Germline CDR1 reads MNHEY; CDR2 reads SVGAGI. The length of the CDR3 is 14 residues. CDR3 sequence: CASSIGHPNTEAFF. DNA for the CDR3: TGTGCCAGCAGTATTGGACACCCGAACACTGAAGCTTTCTTT.

The CDR3 DNA sequence: TGCAGCGTTGATCAGGGACAGCAGTACTTC. This sequence encodes CSVDQGQQYF. The V call is TRBV29-1, the J call TRBJ2-7, with D tentatively TRBD1 or TRBD2 (5 bases each). The CDR3 consists of 10 residues. Trimming shortened V by 3 bases and J by 8 bases, and 8 bases separated the two germline ends. The germline gives CDR1 SQVTM, CDR2 ANQGSEA.

V is TRBV28 and J is TRBJ2-1; 15 nucleotides agree with TRBD2. V was pared by 6 bases and J by 8 bases, with 5 bases of the junction left unmatched. The CDR3 runs to 15 residues. Germline V gene lookup returns CDR1 MDHEN and CDR2 SYDVKM. Here the CDR3 reads CASSHGLAGGDEQFF. The CDR3, as DNA: TGTGCCAGCAGCCATGGACTAGCGGGAGGGGATGAGCAGTTCTTC. Full variable domain (outside the CDR3, taken from reference TRBV28 and TRBJ2-1): DVKVTQSSRYLVKRTGEKVFLECVQDMDHENMFWYRQDPGLGLRLIYFSYDVKMKEKGDIPEGYSVSREKKERFSLILESASTNQTSMYLCASSHGLAGGDEQFFGPGTRLTVL.

The chain is built from TRBV9 and TRBJ2-3; 8 positions agree with TRBD2. The CDR3 runs to 16 residues. V lost 4 bases, J lost 1 base, and 8 bases stayed unmatched. Germline values: CDR1 SGDLS, CDR2 YYNGEE. The CDR3 nucleotides read TGTGCCAGCAGCCCCCCCGCGGGACTAGGCACAGATACGCAGTATTTT. Translated, it gives CASSPPAGLGTDTQYF.

This clone was observed a single time. The chain combines TRBV5-4 with TRBJ2-3; a weak D match, TRBD2 (6 bases). The CDR3 totals 15 residues. V lost 9 bases and J 6 bases, leaving 23 bases between the germline ends. CDR1 is SGHNT, CDR2 YYREEE, per germline (reference sequence). Here the CDR3 reads CAIPGVPGATDTQYF. CDR3 in DNA: TGTGCCATCCCGGGGGTGCCGGGAGCTACCGATACGCAGTATTTT.

The genes are TRBV4-1 and TRBJ1-5; no clear D. V was cut by 0 bases and J by 0 bases, with 15 bases left in between. This CDR3 has 18 amino acids. The germline V gene encodes CDR1 MGHRA and CDR2 YSYEKL. CDR3 bases: TGCGCCAGCAGCCAAGATGAGTTATCAGAAAATAGCAATCAGCCCCAGCATTTT. It translates to CASSQDELSENSNQPQHF.

The chain couples TRBV18 to TRBJ2-5, with 7 bases identical to TRBD2. V lost 0 bases to trimming and J lost 5 bases; unmatched junction nucleotides: 6. In germline, CDR1 is KGHSH, CDR2 LQKENI. The CDR3 runs to 15 residues. Here the CDR3 reads CASSPPSGGDETQYF. The CDR3 DNA reads TGTGCCAGCTCACCACCGTCGGGGGGTGATGAGACCCAGTACTTC.